The source of this TCR beta chain is a study of regulatory T cells. Findings and limits, study-wide: Skewed V and J usage and few unique V-J pairs marked patient repertoires, most in Tregs. In CD3G-deficient patients, conventional CD4+ T cells were enriched for hydrophobic CDR3 residues at positions 6 and 7.

Worth noting for this clone: Its antigen is still unknown.

Germline values: CDR1 SGHRS, CDR2 YFSETQ. This CDR3 has 14 amino acids. V was clipped by 3 bases and J by 1 base, with 10 bases between them. Autoimmunity was present in every CD3G-deficient patient, worse in two. Amplification used 52 TRBV primers and 13 TRBJ primers. Profiling relied on immunoSEQ multiplex PCR, and the TCRdb table lists in-frame clones only, not all of them. The sample consists of about 35,000 clones, 89% of them appearing once. The TCR originated in a person under 35 with CD3G deficiency. Specimen: conventional CD4+ T cells sorted from blood. J is TRBJ2-5 and V is TRBV5-1; either TRBD1 or TRBD2 may fit D (6 bases each). CDR3 amino acids: CASSSPGAQETQYF. CDR3 bases: TGCGCCAGCAGCTCCCCGGGGGCCCAAGAGACCCAGTACTTC.